This entry concerns a single T cell receptor beta chain. What it binds is unknown. Sequenced by immunoSEQ multiplex PCR; TCRdb stores in-frame clones only, minus some. The sample lists 350,000 to 500,000 clones; approximately 87% were seen once. This sample was included in a study of Ad26.COV2.S vaccination and SARS-CoV-2 variants. Broader study findings: Measurements of TCR breadth and depth may have given underestimates of the total T cell responses.

Treatment noted: some 20 received Ad26.COV2.S at low or high dose, single or two shots; roughly 5 received placebo; per-sample allocation not given. Material that was analyzed had been drawn on day 63 after the first vaccine or placebo injection. The CDR3 covers 14 residues. Deletions cut 8 bases from V and 5 bases from J, with 20 bases between. Germline V gives CDR1 SQVTM, CDR2 ANQGSEA. The chain has TRBV29-1 and TRBJ2-3, with TRBD2 as a possible D gene (7 bases). The TCR was taken from a person aged 18-60 years who received the Ad26.COV2.S COVID-19 vaccine or a placebo. Source: peripheral blood, taken in a trial of Ad26.COV2.S vaccine versus placebo. The CDR3 loop is CSLTPGGVGDTQYF. The CDR3 bases are TGCAGCCTCACCCCGGGGGGCGTCGGAGATACGCAGTATTTT.